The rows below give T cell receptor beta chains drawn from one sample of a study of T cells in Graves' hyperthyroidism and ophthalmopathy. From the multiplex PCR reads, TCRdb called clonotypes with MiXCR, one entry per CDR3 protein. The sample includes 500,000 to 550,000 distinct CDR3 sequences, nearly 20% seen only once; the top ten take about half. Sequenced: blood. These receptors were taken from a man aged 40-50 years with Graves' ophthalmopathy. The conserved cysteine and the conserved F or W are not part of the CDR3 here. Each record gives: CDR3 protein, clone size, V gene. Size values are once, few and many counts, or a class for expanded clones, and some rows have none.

CDR3 protein: ASSWDSDLYEQY
clone size: -
V gene: TRBV5-1

CDR3 protein: ASSPGHSILGETQY
clone size: -
V gene: TRBV5-5

CDR3 protein: ASKLRAGAGNTIY
clone size: many
V gene: TRBV27

CDR3 protein: ASSHIQGQVLQTYEQY
clone size: -
V gene: TRBV7-2

CDR3 protein: ASSGGQGGEKLF
clone size: many
V gene: TRBV5-1

CDR3 protein: ASSQRLAGLWEQF
clone size: -
V gene: TRBV14

CDR3 protein: ASSLVQGVVTDTQY
clone size: many
V gene: TRBV5-1

CDR3 protein: ASSLAGLAGEAF
clone size: once
V gene: TRBV11-2

CDR3 protein: ASSQDKRAGDTEAF
clone size: many
V gene: TRBV4-1

CDR3 protein: ASSVRPEGQPQH
clone size: few
V gene: TRBV9

CDR3 protein: SARGGGYNEQF
clone size: many
V gene: TRBV20-1

CDR3 protein: AWSRGDADTQY
clone size: few
V gene: TRBV30

CDR3 protein: ASSLSGLETQY
clone size: -
V gene: TRBV5-4

CDR3 protein: ASRDGREGPQH
clone size: many
V gene: TRBV2

CDR3 protein: ASSFNEGHYEQY
clone size: many
V gene: TRBV7-2

CDR3 protein: ASLQGYNEQF
clone size: few
V gene: TRBV7-2

CDR3 protein: AWKGLAGVDTQY
clone size: few
V gene: TRBV30

CDR3 protein: ASNLAGYSNTGELF
clone size: -
V gene: TRBV2

CDR3 protein: ASSSFDSPLH
clone size: -
V gene: TRBV27

CDR3 protein: ASDRNTEAF
clone size: few
V gene: TRBV6-1

CDR3 protein: ASSAFSDTEAF
clone size: -
V gene: TRBV7-3

CDR3 protein: ATSPSGRGSYNEQF
clone size: once
V gene: TRBV24-1

CDR3 protein: ASSKRRSGTGGEQY
clone size: -
V gene: TRBV12-3/TRBV12-4

CDR3 protein: SALVGATDTQY
clone size: -
V gene: TRBV20-1

CDR3 protein: ASSPIPTGTGPPVGNQPQH
clone size: -
V gene: TRBV4-1

CDR3 protein: ATSGPGLAGGPRTGELF
clone size: -
V gene: TRBV24-1

CDR3 protein: SARNEGRLSEAF
clone size: few
V gene: TRBV20-1

CDR3 protein: SARDIARDQSSYEQY
clone size: -
V gene: TRBV20-1

CDR3 protein: ASSRNPTGANQETQY
clone size: many
V gene: TRBV18

CDR3 protein: ASSPGGQGAGTQY
clone size: many
V gene: TRBV18

CDR3 protein: ASTFPTGVEQY
clone size: many
V gene: TRBV6-2/TRBV6-3

CDR3 protein: ASSLTEVRAGELF
clone size: many
V gene: TRBV12-3/TRBV12-4

CDR3 protein: SARPLGTGTGSYNEQF
clone size: few
V gene: TRBV20-1

CDR3 protein: ASSVQGGRETQY
clone size: -
V gene: TRBV2